The entry below describes one TCR beta chain. This clonotype has a handful of counts. There is no known antigen for this receptor. No much larger clone exists at a distance of one base, and base qualities are not known. Compared with germline, V lacks 4 bases and J lacks 0 bases; bases without a gene match: 1. CDR1 and CDR2 were assigned from the germline V gene (reference sequence) as SEHNR and FQNEAQ. Counted from cysteine to phenylalanine, this CDR3 has 14 amino acids. Of all the DNA, just the CDR3 is kept, 42 bases in frame from base 1. The sample belongs to a study of early T cells in non-severe SARS-CoV-2 infection (dated by TCRdb to the early 2020s). Background on the whole study: TCR sequencing used bulk RNA from unsorted whole blood, so alpha and beta chains could not be paired. The paper's findings and limits, for the study overall: VDJdb matching was skewed toward anti-spike CD8 responses and likely underestimated virus-specific expansions by missing private and CD4 specificities.

This was a case-control study nested in a cohort of healthcare workers in London, UK, who had nasopharyngeal swab PCR tests and blood samples taken every week. Between 23 and 31 March 2020, the week of the UK lockdown, healthcare workers were enrolled and then followed up weekly for as long as 16 weeks. The library was made by 5' RACE. This sample was sequenced with a NextSeq 500. To correct for sequencing error and PCR bias, the TCR library protocol tagged individual cDNA molecules with unique molecular identifiers. TCR alpha and beta chains were both sequenced, and the abundances of alpha and beta sequences in each sample were closely correlated with each other. The published analysis was carried out like this. Decombinator V4 was used to annotate the V gene, J gene and CDR3 of the TCR sequences. TCRs were defined as expanded if a significant change between any two time points was detected under a Poisson model with p below 0.0001. TCR abundances were normalised to the total number of TCRs sequenced per sample and expressed as counts per million. TRAV1-2 paired with TRAJ12, TRAJ20 or TRAJ33 defined MAIT TCRs, while TRAV10 paired with TRAJ18 defined iNKT TCRs. VDJdb, accessed 1 November 2021, was searched for CMV, EBV and SARS-CoV-2 annotated TCRs, with TCRs annotated for multiple antigens excluded. In-frame beta chains were kept once TCRdb had trimmed the public reads at Q25 with fastp and called clones with MiXCR. When rows share a CDR3 protein, they turn into one entry using the most common DNA and genes. TCRdb's processing, not the authors', yielded these V and J calls. Recorded for this sample are approximately 33,000 distinct CDR3 sequences; 3% to 4% of them occurred a single time. 9% to 10% of the sample is in the top ten clones.

Sequencing used whole blood. This receptor was obtained from an adult who was a healthcare worker with PCR-confirmed SARS-CoV-2 infection or an uninfected control (not recorded which). The chain uses TRBV7-9 and TRBJ1-1; TRBD1 agrees with 8 junctional bases. DNA sequence: TGTGCCAGCAGCTCACAGGGGGTGAACACTGAAGCTTTCTTT. It translates as CASSSQGVNTEAFF.